A single sample gave rise to the 13 T cell receptor beta chains below, sequenced in a study of PD-1 blockade in classical Hodgkin lymphoma. Time point described: newly diagnosed, previously untreated cHL patient sample. From thawed PBMCs, CD4+ T cells were purified using magnetic negative selection. The table came from immunoSEQ multiplex PCR; TCRdb's copy has only in-frame clones and leaves some out. The table records around 27,000 clones, roughly 90% of them present only once. Sequenced sample: CD4+ T cells from blood. The receptors here all came from a human donor with classical Hodgkin lymphoma.

The chain combines TRBV9 with TRBJ1-5; D is unresolved. CDR1 SGDLS and CDR2 YYNGEE come from the germline V gene. The CDR3 runs to 17 residues. The ends were cut back, 0 bases at V and 0 bases at J, with 13 bases in the middle. As DNA, the CDR3 is TGTGCCAGCAGCGTAGGACCGGAAACTTATAGCAATCAGCCCCAGCATTTT. Its translation is CASSVGPETYSNQPQHF.

The chain carries TRBV29-1 and TRBJ2-3, with 8 bases that match TRBD1. Germline-derived CDR1 and CDR2 are SQVTM and ANQGSEA. The trim removed 2 bases at V and 5 bases at J, leaving 18 bases unmatched. This CDR3 region has 18 residues. In DNA, the CDR3 is TGCAGCGTTGAAACAACGACGTTGCGACAGGGGCGTGGAGATACGCAGTATTTT. Protein sequence: CSVETTTLRQGRGDTQYF.

This clone was counted only a few times. The chain combines TRBV7-2 with TRBJ2-2; either TRBD1 or TRBD2 may fit D (5 bases each). The V end lost 11 bases, the J end lost 8 bases, and 21 bases lay between the germline ends. Germline V lookup: CDR1 SGHTA, CDR2 FQGNSA. CDR3 length equals 14 residues. The CDR3 reads CAVAQGRPPGELFF. CDR3 bases: TGTGCCGTGGCCCAGGGACGGCCCCCGGGGGAGCTGTTTTTT.

This chain connects TRBV5-1 to TRBJ2-5; possible D gene TRBD2, 5 bases. The germline gives CDR1 SGHRS, CDR2 YFSETQ. The CDR3 consists of 14 residues. Trimming removed 0 bases from V and 3 bases from J, with 9 bases in between. The CDR3 nucleotides are TGCGCCAGCAGCTTGGTACTAGTGAAAGAGACCCAGTACTTC. Encoded protein: CASSLVLVKETQYF.

The rearrangement links TRBV18 to TRBJ2-7, with unresolved D. The CDR3 runs 13 residues. Germline V gene data show CDR1 as KGHSH and CDR2 as LQKENI. The V end was cut by 6 bases, the J end by 5 bases, with 14 bases between. CDR3 nucleotides: TGTGCCAGCTCCGCGCCAGGTTCCGACGAGCAGTACTTC. Its protein product is CASSAPGSDEQYF. The complete variable domain, with remaining parts taken from reference TRBV18 and TRBJ2-7, reads NAGVMQNPRHLVRRRGQEARLRCSPMKGHSHVYWYRQLPEEGLKFMVYLQKENIIDESGMPKERFSAEFPKEGPSILRIQQVVRGDSAAYFCASSAPGSDEQYFGPGTRLTVT.

J is TRBJ2-5 and V is TRBV5-4, with a tentative D call TRBD2 (6 bases). The germline V gene encodes CDR1 SGHNT and CDR2 YYREEE (reference sequence). CDR3 length: 15 residues. The V end was cut by 0 bases, the J end by 1 base, with 10 bases between. The CDR3, as DNA: TGTGCCAGCAGCTTGGCCCTCGGGGGCCAAGAGACCCAGTACTTC. It codes for CASSLALGGQETQYF.

This sequence joins TRBV5-1 and TRBJ2-5; D possibly corresponds to TRBD1 (5 bases). CDR1 and CDR2 (germline): SGHRS, YFSETQ. V lost 0 bases, J lost 4 bases, and 7 bases lay in between. CDR3 length: 13 amino acids. The CDR3 loop reads CASSLGQGETQYF. CDR3 sequence (DNA): TGCGCCAGCAGCTTGGGCCAGGGAGAGACCCAGTACTTC.

CDR3 protein: CASSPDRGLVYTF. CDR3 DNA sequence: TGTGCCAGCAGCCCAGACAGGGGATTGGTCTACACCTTC. The chain carries TRBV7-2 and TRBJ1-2, with TRBD1 matching 8 bases. Germline trimming cut 5 bases from V and 10 bases from J; bases unmatched to any gene: 9. CDR1 is SGHTA and CDR2 is FQGNSA in the germline V gene. This CDR3 has 13 residues.

This rearrangement joins TRBV27 to TRBJ2-3; 9 nucleotides line up with TRBD2. CDR3 size: 15 residues. J was trimmed by 7 bases and V by 5 bases; bases with no gene match: 10. CDR1 and CDR2 (germline): MNHEY, SMNVEV (reference sequence). The CDR3 sequence: CASSPLAGARNTQYF. CDR3 DNA: TGTGCCAGCAGTCCTTTAGCGGGAGCGAGAAATACGCAGTATTTT.

The chain links TRBV11-2 to TRBJ2-7; 8 bases line up with TRBD2. The germline gives CDR1 SGHAT, CDR2 FQNNGV. CDR3 size: 15 residues. V dropped 7 bases and J dropped 3; count of bases not matched to a gene: 11. CDR3 nucleotides: TGTGCCAGCACAATCCCGGGACTAGACTTCTACGAGCAGTACTTC. Protein product: CASTIPGLDFYEQYF.

DNA for the CDR3: TGTGCCATCAGTGAACCCGATCAGCCCCAGCATTTT. Its translation is CAISEPDQPQHF. The chain employs TRBV10-3 and TRBJ1-5; D not certain. The germline V gene encodes CDR1 ENHRY and CDR2 SYGVKD. Trimming left V 3 bases short and J 5 bases short, with 5 bases between. CDR3 length: 12 residues.

The chain couples TRBV7-9 to TRBJ1-5; 8 bases map to TRBD1. Germline lookup yields CDR1 SEHNR and CDR2 FQNEAQ (reference sequence). There are 17 residues in the CDR3. J was trimmed by 0 bases and V by 2 bases; bases with no gene match: 6. CDR3 residues: CASSLTTGANSNQPQHF. Written as DNA, the CDR3 is TGTGCCAGCAGCTTAACGACAGGGGCCAATAGCAATCAGCCCCAGCATTTT.

This clone was counted between two and nine times. The V and J genes are TRBV19 and TRBJ1-2, with D uncertain. Per the germline V gene, CDR1 is LNHDA and CDR2 is SQIVND (reference sequence). CDR3 length: 14 amino acids. V was cut by 6 bases and J by 4 bases, with 15 bases left in between. The CDR3 region has the DNA TGTGCCAGTAGCCGTAGGGCAGGAACCTATGGCTACACCTTC. Amino acid sequence: CASSRRAGTYGYTF.